The 9 T cell receptor beta chains below come from one sample, sequenced in a study of shared clonotypes between healthy human individuals. Profiled with immunoSEQ multiplex PCR; TCRdb holds only in-frame clones, not every one. The sample has roughly 490,000 clones, about 79% seen once; the top ten hold 10% to 15%. Material for sequencing was PBMCs. These TCRs come from a middle-aged woman in good health. Some clones in this sample may be carry-over from other donors' samples.

This chain links TRBV7-9 with TRBJ1-1, with D maybe TRBD1 (6 bases). Germline assignment: CDR1 SEHNR and CDR2 FQNEAQ (reference sequence). This CDR3 spans 16 amino acids. The ends were cut back, 5 bases at V and 2 bases at J, with 18 bases in the middle. CDR3 DNA sequence: TGTGCCAGCAGCCCATCAAATAGGGGGGAAAACACTGAAGCTTTCTTT. Protein sequence: CASSPSNRGENTEAFF.

This chain joins TRBV11-2 and TRBJ2-2; the D is unclear. Germline V gene sequence: CDR1 SGHAT, CDR2 FQNNGV. This CDR3 has 17 residues. The ends were cut back, 5 bases at V and 0 bases at J, with 16 bases in the middle. The CDR3 bases are TGTGCCAGCAGCACCCGTTACACCACAGCGAACACCGGGGAGCTGTTTTTT. Translated, it gives CASSTRYTTANTGELFF.

CDR3 sequence (DNA): TGTGCCAGCAGTCCCGCCCACGGGGGAAGAGAGTATTTT. Translation: CASSPAHGGREYF. This chain joins TRBV28 and TRBJ2-3; the D gene is possibly TRBD2 (6 bases). V lost 5 bases and J lost 13, with 19 bases in between. Germline V gene data show CDR1 as MDHEN and CDR2 as SYDVKM. This CDR3 spans 13 amino acids.

In regard to this clone: This sequence is one base from a far larger clone and is likely a read error. Other DNA sequences from this sample encode an identical CDR3 as well. V usage is TRBV29-1 and J usage is TRBJ2-3, with TRBD2 as a possible D gene (5 bases). The germline gives CDR1 SQVTM, CDR2 ANQGSEA. This CDR3 is 11 amino acids long. The CDR3 nucleotides read TGCAGCGTTGAGACGGGAAATACGCAGTACTTT. Its protein is CSVETGNTQYF.

For this clone: With a much larger clone just one base away, this may be a read error. The chain has TRBV15 and TRBJ2-1; D not certain. The CDR3 runs 14 residues. Germline CDR1 is LNHNV and CDR2 is YYDKDF (reference sequence). V gave up 5 bases and J gave up 9 bases, with 17 bases separating them. The CDR3 reads CATSGAPDASEQFF. CDR3 in DNA: TGTGCCACCAGCGGAGCCCCCGACGCTTCTGAGCAGTTCTTC.

In this sample, this clone turned up a few times. The rearrangement uses TRBV29-1 and TRBJ2-5, with TRBD1 identical over 9 bases. Germline trimming cut 5 bases from V and 4 bases from J; bases unmatched to any gene: 5. This CDR3 is built from 13 residues. Per germline, CDR1 SQVTM and CDR2 ANQGSEA. As DNA, the CDR3 is TGCAGCGTTTGGGGACAGGGCGTAGAGACCCAGTACTTC. Translating it yields CSVWGQGVETQYF.

This clone came up a few times. Since a much larger clone is just one base distant, this may be a read error. The chain uses TRBV30 and TRBJ1-1; TRBD1 might be the D (5 bases). V was clipped by 2 bases and J by 3 bases, with 13 bases between them. Germline lookup yields CDR1 GTSNPN and CDR2 SVGIG (reference sequence). The CDR3 totals 14 residues. The CDR3 DNA follows: TGTGCCTGGAGTCAGGACGGGGGGTACACTGAAGCTTTCTTT. This gives the protein CAWSQDGGYTEAFF.

V and J are TRBV29-1 and TRBJ2-7, with 9 bases identical to TRBD1. Germline V CDR1 and CDR2: SQVTM, ANQGSEA. The trim removed 6 bases at V and 6 bases at J, leaving 6 bases unmatched. The length of the CDR3 is 12 residues. The CDR3 nucleotides read TGCAGCGTAACAGGGGGCCGCACCGAGCAGTACTTC. Encoded protein: CSVTGGRTEQYF.

This chain connects TRBV29-1 to TRBJ2-6; D unclear. The V end lost 5 bases, the J end lost 0 bases, and 8 bases lay between the germline ends. The germline gives CDR1 SQVTM, CDR2 ANQGSEA. This CDR3 is built from 14 residues. The CDR3 reads CSVLSDSGANVLTF. In nucleotides, the CDR3 is TGCAGCGTTCTGTCAGACTCTGGGGCCAACGTCCTGACTTTC.